A selection of T cell receptor beta chains follows, all from one sample in a study of glioma-infiltrating T cells after dendritic cell vaccination. Data came from immunoSEQ multiplex PCR; TCRdb stores just in-frame clones and leaves some out. The table records tens of thousands of clones, roughly 87% of them present only once. The specimen comprised blood, sampled after dendritic cell vaccination. The receptors were sampled from a human donor with glioblastoma. CDR3s include the opening cysteine and the closing phenylalanine or tryptophan. The D gene is left open where the match is weak. Clone size is given for some rows only: seen once, a few or many times, or a class if the clone is expanded.

.	15	.	TRBV27	TRBJ2-7	CASSLRGSAYYEQYF	TGTGCCAGCAGTTTAAGAGGTTCAGCCTACTACGAGCAGTACTTC
TRBD1	15	.	TRBV6-1	TRBJ1-5	CASSRDSYSNQPQHF	TGTGCCAGCAGCCGGGACAGTTATAGCAATCAGCCCCAGCATTTT
.	16	.	TRBV7-9	TRBJ1-2	CASSASYRVTNYGYTF	TGTGCCAGCAGCGCTTCCTACAGGGTTACTAACTATGGCTACACCTTC
.	13	.	TRBV6-6	TRBJ2-5	CASSLGIGETQYF	TGTGCCAGCAGTTTAGGAATCGGGGAGACCCAGTACTTC
.	14	.	TRBV9	TRBJ2-1	CASSSRDTYNEQFF	TGTGCCAGCAGCTCCCGGGACACCTACAATGAGCAGTTCTTC
.	12	.	TRBV7-2	TRBJ2-7	CASSQGMDEQYF	TGTGCCAGCAGTCAGGGGATGGACGAGCAGTACTTC
TRBD2	15	.	TRBV5-4	TRBJ2-1	CASSFAGGQYNEQFF	TGTGCCAGCAGCTTCGCGGGAGGGCAATACAATGAGCAGTTCTTC
TRBD1	15	once	TRBV27	TRBJ1-2	CASSAWDSPNYGYTF	TGTGCCAGCAGTGCGTGGGACAGCCCTAACTATGGCTACACCTTC
TRBD1	15	.	TRBV19	TRBJ2-7	CASSPGRQGRYEQYF	TGTGCCAGTAGCCCAGGCCGACAGGGGAGGTACGAGCAGTACTTC
.	15	.	TRBV6-1	TRBJ1-3	CASSEGRATGNTIYF	TGTGCCAGCAGTGAAGGCAGGGCTACTGGAAACACCATATATTTT
TRBD2	16	.	TRBV15	TRBJ2-7	CATSREYVSGWGEQYF	TGTGCCACCAGCAGAGAATATGTTAGCGGGTGGGGCGAGCAGTACTTC
TRBD1	12	.	TRBV5-1	TRBJ2-3	CASSLNRGEQYF	TGCGCCAGCAGCTTGAACAGGGGGGAACAGTATTTT
TRBD1	13	.	TRBV6-4	TRBJ2-7	CASARDRGYEQYF	TGTGCCAGCGCCCGGGACAGGGGTTACGAGCAGTACTTC
TRBD1	14	.	TRBV7-9	TRBJ1-2	CASSTRQGGEGYTF	TGTGCCAGCAGCACTCGACAGGGGGGGGAAGGCTACACCTTC
TRBD1	15	.	TRBV6-1	TRBJ1-1	CASSSRDRGDTEAFF	TGTGCCAGCAGTTCCCGGGACAGGGGGGACACTGAAGCTTTCTTT
.	12	.	TRBV30	TRBJ2-7	CAWSLHSREQYF	TGTGCCTGGAGTCTTCATAGTCGCGAGCAGTACTTC
.	15	.	TRBV6-5	TRBJ2-1	CASSYSSDSYNEQFF	TGTGCCAGCAGTTACTCGAGTGACAGCTACAATGAGCAGTTCTTC